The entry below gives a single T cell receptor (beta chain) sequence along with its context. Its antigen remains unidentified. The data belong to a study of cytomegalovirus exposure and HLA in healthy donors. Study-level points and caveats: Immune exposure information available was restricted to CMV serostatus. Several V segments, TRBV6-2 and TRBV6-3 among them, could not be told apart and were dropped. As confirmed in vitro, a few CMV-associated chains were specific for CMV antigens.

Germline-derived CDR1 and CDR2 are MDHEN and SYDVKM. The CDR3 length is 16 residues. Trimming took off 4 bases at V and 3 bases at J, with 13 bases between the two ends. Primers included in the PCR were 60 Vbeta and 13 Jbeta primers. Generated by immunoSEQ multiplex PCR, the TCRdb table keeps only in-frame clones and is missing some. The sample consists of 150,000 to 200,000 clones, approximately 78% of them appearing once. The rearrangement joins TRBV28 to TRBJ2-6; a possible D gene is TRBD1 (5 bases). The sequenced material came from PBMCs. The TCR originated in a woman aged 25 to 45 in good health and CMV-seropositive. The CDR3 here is CASSSQGKIGANVLTF. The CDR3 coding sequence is TGTGCCAGCAGTTCCCAGGGAAAAATTGGGGCCAACGTCCTGACTTTC. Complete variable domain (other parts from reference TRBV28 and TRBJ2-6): DVKVTQSSRYLVKRTGEKVFLECVQDMDHENMFWYRQDPGLGLRLIYFSYDVKMKEKGDIPEGYSVSREKKERFSLILESASTNQTSMYLCASSSQGKIGANVLTFGAGSRLTVL.